The 17 T cell receptor beta chains below come from one sample, sequenced in a study of shared clonotypes between healthy human individuals. Profiled with immunoSEQ multiplex PCR; TCRdb holds only in-frame clones, not every one. Of about 2.3 million clones listed, 80% to 95% are singletons. The sequenced sample was naive CD4+ T cells from PBMCs. Sample subset: CD45RA+ positively selected. The receptors derive from a man aged 18 to 29 in good health. Some clones in this sample may be carry-over from other donors' samples.

The CDR3 reads CASRDQIQPYNEQFF. For the CDR3, the DNA is TGTGCCAGCAGGGATCAAATACAGCCCTACAATGAGCAGTTCTTC. This sequence joins TRBV7-2 and TRBJ2-1; D call uncertain. The germline V gene encodes CDR1 SGHTA and CDR2 FQGNSA. This CDR3 spans 15 amino acids. Between the trimmed V and J ends, which lost 6 bases and 2 bases, there was a span of 14 bases.

The V and J genes are TRBV14 and TRBJ2-6, with D unresolved. V dropped 2 bases and J dropped 0 bases, with 5 bases sitting between them. This CDR3 has 15 amino acids. Germline V gives CDR1 SGHDN, CDR2 FVKESK. This CDR3 reads CASSQRNSGANVLTF. Written as DNA, the CDR3 is TGTGCCAGCAGCCAACGGAACTCTGGGGCCAACGTCCTGACTTTC.

The chain carries TRBV15 and TRBJ1-2; a possible D gene is TRBD1 (6 bases). The CDR3 has 15 residues. Germline CDR1 and CDR2: LNHNV and YYDKDF (reference sequence). Trimming pared 0 bases from V and 7 bases from J, leaving 15 bases between. CDR3 in amino acids: CATSRDDVRGRGYTF. The CDR3 DNA follows: TGTGCCACCAGCAGAGACGACGTCCGGGGGCGTGGCTACACCTTC.

The chain recombines TRBV2 with TRBJ2-3; TRBD2 matches at 9 bases. Germline CDR1 SNHLY, CDR2 FYNNEI. The J segment lost 1 base and the V segment lost 6 bases, leaving 8 bases of the junction unmatched. This CDR3 region has 16 residues. CDR3 nucleotide sequence: TGTGCCAGCAGCCGACTAGCGGTGCTTGGCACAGATACGCAGTATTTT. It specifies CASSRLAVLGTDTQYF.

This clone showed up just once. The V and J genes are TRBV29-1 and TRBJ2-3; the D gene is possibly TRBD2 (5 bases). The length of the CDR3 is 12 residues. Germline CDR1 SQVTM, CDR2 ANQGSEA. V lost 6 bases and J lost 2, with 9 bases in between. CDR3 DNA: TGCAGCGTGGAGGTTCCCACAGATACGCAGTATTTT. Translating gives CSVEVPTDTQYF.

This rearrangement joins TRBV6-5 to TRBJ1-1; 9 nucleotides match TRBD1. Per the germline V gene, CDR1 is MNHEY and CDR2 is SVGAGI. V shed 7 bases and J 6 bases; nucleotides not matched to a gene: 6. The CDR3 sequence is 13 residues long. CDR3: CASMLGQGSEAFF. CDR3 bases: TGTGCCAGCATGTTAGGACAGGGGTCTGAAGCTTTCTTT.

V and J are TRBV27 and TRBJ2-7; 9 bases map to TRBD2. This CDR3 comprises 16 residues. Trimming cost V 5 bases and J 1 base; bases outside gene matches: 9. The germline CDR1 and CDR2 sequences are MNHEY and SMNVEV (reference sequence). DNA of the CDR3: TGTGCCAGCAGTCCCTGTAGCGGGAGTTTGTCCTACGAGCAGTACTTC. Amino acid sequence: CASSPCSGSLSYEQYF.

The V and J genes are TRBV21-1 and TRBJ2-7; the DNA was not used to check the table's D call, TRBD1. TRBV21-1 is marked as a pseudogene. The CDR3 length is 15 residues. CDR3 residues: CASSKVETGSYEQYF. The DNA for the CDR3 is TGTGCCAGCAGCAAAGTTGAGACAGGGTCCTACGAGCAGTACTTC.

Remarks on this clone: Other nucleotide sequences in the sample specify the same CDR3. The chain employs TRBV7-2 and TRBJ2-7; D unresolved. Germline V gives CDR1 SGHTA, CDR2 FQGNSA. Deletions cut 2 bases from V and 4 bases from J, with 6 bases between. The CDR3 has 12 amino acids. CDR3: CASSLLLYEQYF. The CDR3 DNA follows: TGTGCCAGCAGCTTATTGTTGTACGAGCAGTACTTC.

The chain recombines TRBV27 with TRBJ2-7, with 11 positions matching TRBD2. Germline loops: CDR1 MNHEY, CDR2 SMNVEV (reference sequence). Trimming removed 0 bases from V and 2 bases from J; junction bases left unmatched: 3. There are 16 residues in the CDR3. DNA for the CDR3: TGTGCCAGCAGTTTATCCCTAGCGGGAGGTACCTACGAGCAGTACTTC. This encodes CASSLSLAGGTYEQYF.

This clone was recorded only once. Different DNA sequences within this sample yield the same CDR3. The chain couples TRBV11-3 to TRBJ2-7; D is ambiguous. Germline V gene data show CDR1 as SGHNT and CDR2 as YENEEA. The V end lost 5 bases, the J end lost 0 bases, and 11 bases lay between the germline ends. The CDR3 runs to 14 residues. CDR3 region: CASSPGQSSYEQYF. CDR3 bases: TGTGCCAGCAGCCCGGGCCAGAGCTCCTACGAGCAGTACTTC.

The rearrangement joins TRBV11-3 to TRBJ2-7, with TRBD1 matching over 8 bases. This CDR3 contains 13 residues. Trimming took 4 bases from V and 4 from J; bases not matched to a gene: 3. The V gene's germline CDR1 is SGHNT and CDR2 YENEEA. The CDR3 here is CASSSNRGYEQYF. The CDR3 DNA reads as TGTGCCAGCAGCTCTAACAGGGGGTACGAGCAGTACTTC.

Note on this clone: Other DNA sequences from this sample encode an identical CDR3 as well. The V and J genes are TRBV9 and TRBJ1-3; tentatively, D is TRBD1 (6 bases). The CDR3 is 13 amino acids. Trimming removed 8 bases at V and 0 bases at J, with 9 bases between. CDR1 is SGDLS and CDR2 is YYNGEE in the germline V gene. In nucleotides, the CDR3 is TGTGCCAGTCAGGGGAGCTCTGGAAACACCATATATTTT. It specifies CASQGSSGNTIYF.

This clone has just one count. The CDR3 here is CASSVVVALNEKLFF. Here the CDR3 DNA reads TGTGCCAGCAGCGTAGTTGTAGCCCTTAATGAAAAACTGTTTTTT. V usage is TRBV9 and J usage is TRBJ1-4; D is unclear. Germline assignment: CDR1 SGDLS and CDR2 YYNGEE. The V and J ends lost 0 bases and 4 bases respectively, with 10 bases between them. The CDR3 contains 15 residues.

This clone appeared once. As DNA, the CDR3 is TGCAGTGCCTTCCAAGAGACCCAGTACTTC. This encodes CSAFQETQYF. The V gene is TRBV20-1, the J gene TRBJ2-5; D gene ambiguous. CDR1 is DFQATT, CDR2 SNEGSKA, per germline (reference sequence). Trimming took 6 bases from V and 1 from J, leaving 3 bases between them. The CDR3 is made up of 10 amino acids.

The DNA of the CDR3 is TGTGCCAGCAGTTTGATAGCGGGAGGGCCCGGGGAGCAGTACTTC. It translates to CASSLIAGGPGEQYF. The chain is built from TRBV27 and TRBJ2-7; 11 positions agree with TRBD2. CDR3 length: 15 residues. The V and J ends lost 3 bases and 7 bases, in that order; junction bases with no gene match: 8. Germline CDR1 reads MNHEY; CDR2 reads SMNVEV (reference sequence).

This chain connects TRBV28 to TRBJ2-5; 7 bases align to TRBD2. This CDR3 spans 13 amino acids. Trimming removed 11 bases from V and 4 bases from J; junction bases left unmatched: 10. CDR1 and CDR2 from the germline V gene are MDHEN and SYDVKM. This CDR3 is CAVWREKLETQYF. The CDR3 coding sequence is TGTGCCGTTTGGCGGGAGAAGCTAGAGACCCAGTACTTC.